A selection of T cell receptor beta chains follows, all from one sample in a study of metastatic and nonmetastatic thyroid tumors. TCRdb re-called the PCR reads through MiXCR. The table has 15,000 or so clones, around 16% seen once. Sequenced material: blood. The receptors come from a female donor with papillary thyroid cancer or a benign thyroid nodule (not recorded which). Some clones in this sample may be carry-over from other donors' samples. Both conserved end residues are part of each CDR3. Each record gives: D gene, V gene, J gene, clone size, CDR3 protein, CDR3 DNA. The D gene is left open where the match is weak. Clone size is not always given. Where it is, it says once, few, many or a class for expanded clones.

.	TRBV2	TRBJ1-1	many	CASRLSTPGAFF	TGTGCCAGCCGCCTTAGTACACCTGGAGCTTTCTTT
.	TRBV24-1	TRBJ2-7	.	CAASDPSTGSYEQYF	TGTGCCGCCAGTGATCCGTCGACAGGTTCCTACGAGCAGTACTTC
.	TRBV5-6	TRBJ1-3	many	CASSLDGLRFTSGNTIYF	TGTGCCAGCAGCTTGGATGGTCTCAGGTTTACCTCTGGAAACACCATATATTTT
TRBD1	TRBV27	TRBJ2-3	many	CASSLSGTGDTQYF	TGTGCCAGCAGTTTATCAGGGACAGGAGATACGCAGTATTTT
.	TRBV5-1	TRBJ2-1	many	CASSLGDPHNEQFF	TGCGCCAGCAGCTTGGGGGACCCCCACAATGAGCAGTTCTTC
TRBD2	TRBV6-2/TRBV6-3	TRBJ2-3	many	CASSYLASGNTDTQYF	TGTGCCAGCAGTTACCTGGCTAGCGGTAACACAGATACGCAGTATTTT
.	TRBV27	TRBJ2-7	.	CASSLDGGRGNIGGSEQYF	TGTGCCAGCAGTCTTGACGGAGGGAGAGGGAACATTGGGGGGAGCGAGCAGTACTTC
TRBD1	TRBV11-2	TRBJ1-1	many	CASSLKGGRGNTEAFF	TGTGCCAGCAGCTTAAAAGGGGGCAGGGGGAACACTGAAGCTTTCTTT
.	TRBV30	TRBJ1-5	many	CAWGEANQPQHF	TGTGCCTGGGGAGAGGCGAATCAGCCCCAGCATTTT
.	TRBV19	TRBJ1-3	many	CASSGLTGNTIYF	TGTGCCAGTAGTGGCCTTACTGGAAACACCATATATTTT
.	TRBV5-1	TRBJ2-3	.	CASSHPGRMTDTQYF	TGCGCCAGCAGCCATCCGGGACGGATGACAGATACGCAGTATTTT
.	TRBV5-1	TRBJ1-6	many	CASSPKATTGSSYNSPLHF	TGCGCCAGCAGCCCGAAAGCCACTACAGGGAGCTCCTATAATTCACCCCTCCACTTT
.	TRBV11-2	TRBJ2-5	many	CASSPGETQYF	TGTGCCAGCAGCCCAGGAGAGACCCAGTACTTC
TRBD2	TRBV20-1	TRBJ2-2	many	CSANRPGTISTGELFF	TGCAGTGCTAACCGGCCAGGGACTATAAGCACCGGGGAGCTGTTTTTT
.	TRBV6-4	TRBJ2-7	medium-sized	CAVKRGKEAYEQYF	TGTGCTGTGAAAAGGGGGAAGGAAGCCTACGAGCAGTACTTC
.	TRBV5-6	TRBJ2-1	.	CASSLEREQFF	TGTGCCAGCAGCTTGGAACGTGAGCAGTTCTTC
.	TRBV20-1	TRBJ1-2	many	CSAYDTPNYGYTF	TGCAGTGCTTATGACACCCCGAACTATGGCTACACCTTC
.	TRBV5-1	TRBJ2-5	few	CASSLGQGSPRETQYF	TGCGCCAGCAGCTTGGGGCAGGGATCACCGCGGGAGACCCAGTACTTC
TRBD1	TRBV20-1	TRBJ1-5	many	CSAFHPGQGYNQPQHF	TGCAGTGCTTTTCATCCGGGACAGGGTTACAATCAGCCCCAGCATTTT
.	TRBV6-9	TRBJ2-2	.	CASSYTTGPGVELFF	TGTGCCAGCAGTTATACCACAGGGCCGGGCGTGGAGCTGTTTTTT
TRBD2	TRBV5-1	TRBJ2-7	many	CASSLIGGGTYEQYF	TGCGCCAGCAGCTTGATCGGGGGGGGGACCTACGAGCAGTACTTC
TRBD2	TRBV5-1	TRBJ2-5	many	CASSRNSGSFRETQYF	TGCGCCAGCAGCCGTAATAGCGGGAGTTTTAGGGAGACCCAGTACTTC
.	TRBV19	TRBJ2-7	many	CASSGQGLGRIGEQYF	TGTGCCAGTAGTGGACAGGGCCTCGGGAGGATCGGTGAGCAGTACTTC
.	TRBV2	TRBJ2-5	many	CAGGRVETQYF	TGTGCCGGGGGAAGGGTAGAGACCCAGTACTTC
TRBD1	TRBV27	TRBJ1-5	many	CASSLRDSSQPQHF	TGTGCCAGCAGTTTAAGGGACAGTTCTCAGCCCCAGCATTTT
TRBD1	TRBV7-2	TRBJ1-4	many	CASSFRQGVREKLFF	TGTGCCAGCAGCTTCAGACAGGGAGTACGGGAAAAACTGTTTTTT
.	TRBV28	TRBJ2-7	many	CASRLKIGLRTYEQYF	TGTGCCAGCAGACTTAAAATTGGACTGAGGACCTACGAGCAGTACTTC
.	TRBV2	TRBJ1-6	medium-sized	CASSAQGFDSPLHF	TGTGCCAGCAGTGCACAGGGTTTCGATTCACCCCTCCACTTT
.	TRBV12-3/TRBV12-4	TRBJ2-4	many	CASSLGAGLAKNIQYF	TGTGCCAGCAGTTTAGGGGCAGGGCTAGCCAAAAACATTCAGTACTTC
.	TRBV20-1	TRBJ2-3	.	CSALTLGGAYDTQYF	TGCAGTGCGCTGACCTTGGGGGGGGCATATGATACGCAGTATTTT
TRBD2	TRBV7-2	TRBJ2-1	many	CASTRTSGSPYNEQFF	TGTGCCAGCACCCGGACTAGCGGGAGCCCCTACAATGAGCAGTTCTTC